The 25 T cell receptor beta chains reported below all come from one sample, sequenced in a study of CD8+CD57+ T cells in acquired aplastic anemia. Profiles of TCR beta VDJ and CDR3 were generated from a genomic DNA template. TCRdb redid the calling of the reads with MiXCR, one entry per CDR3 protein. The data show 150,000 or so distinct CDR3 sequences, roughly 63% seen once. Input material: sorted CD4+, CD8+, or CD8+CD57+ T cells (not recorded which) from PBMCs. The receptors here all came from a human donor in good health.

V usage is TRBV10-3 and J usage is TRBJ1-6, with 11 nucleotides matching TRBD1. Germline V gene sequence: CDR1 ENHRY, CDR2 SYGVKD. Germline trimming cut 4 bases from V and 10 bases from J; bases unmatched to any gene: 3. The CDR3 length is 14 residues. The CDR3 loop is CAISGTGGKSPLHF. In DNA, the CDR3 is TGTGCCATCAGTGGGACAGGGGGCAAATCACCCCTCCACTTT.

This chain connects TRBV20-1 to TRBJ2-2; D may match TRBD1 or TRBD2 (5 bases each). Germline CDR1 is DFQATT and CDR2 is SNEGSKA (reference sequence). Trimming left V 5 bases short and J 0 bases short, with 7 bases between. This CDR3 has 13 residues. CDR3 coding DNA: TGCAGTGCTGGGACCACGAACACCGGGGAGCTGTTTTTT. It yields the protein CSAGTTNTGELFF.

This clonotype was seen once. The V call is TRBV29-1, the J call TRBJ2-1; D not resolved. V dropped 8 bases and J dropped 5 bases, with 13 bases sitting between them. This CDR3 contains 12 residues. CDR1 is SQVTM, CDR2 ANQGSEA, per germline. The CDR3 nucleotides are TGCAGCTTTTCAGTGCGGAACAATGAGCAGTTCTTC. This encodes CSFSVRNNEQFF.

This clonotype was observed a few times. The chain combines TRBV7-6 with TRBJ2-7; 9 bases map to TRBD1. Germline V gene sequence: CDR1 SGHVS, CDR2 FNYEAQ. This CDR3 contains 16 residues. With V trimmed by 6 bases and J by 3 bases, 12 bases remained unmatched. CDR3 sequence reads: CASSYPPGTGNYEQYF. CDR3 in DNA: TGTGCCAGCAGTTACCCTCCCGGGACAGGGAACTACGAGCAGTACTTC.

This sequence joins TRBV7-3 and TRBJ2-2, with D perhaps matching TRBD1 or TRBD2 (7 bases each). The V and J ends lost 6 bases and 4 bases respectively, with 18 bases between them. The CDR3 is 16 amino acids. Per germline, CDR1 SGHTA and CDR2 FQGTGA. The CDR3 region is CASSRPRGGRTGELFF. For the CDR3, the DNA is TGTGCCAGCAGTCGTCCCAGGGGGGGGCGCACCGGGGAGCTGTTTTTT.

The chain employs TRBV20-1 and TRBJ2-3; D is undetermined. There are 14 residues in the CDR3. The germline V and J ends were trimmed by 7 bases and 7 bases, with 21 bases remaining between them. Per germline, CDR1 DFQATT and CDR2 SNEGSKA (reference sequence). CDR3 nucleotides: TGCAGTGTCTCGGTGAGCGTGCCTATGAATACGCAGTATTTT. Translating it yields CSVSVSVPMNTQYF.

This clonotype was seen many times. The gene calls are TRBV7-8 and TRBJ1-1, with 10 nucleotides matching TRBD1. The CDR3 sequence is 16 residues long. Germline CDR1 SGHVS, CDR2 FQNEAQ. V lost 5 bases to trimming and J lost 3 bases; unmatched junction nucleotides: 9. CDR3 bases: TGTGCCAGCAGCGAACCCTCGACAGGGGGCTACACTGAAGCTTTCTTT. Its translation is CASSEPSTGGYTEAFF.

The chain carries TRBV7-9 and TRBJ2-7, with TRBD2 matching 10 bases. This CDR3 is built from 15 residues. V dropped 5 bases and J dropped 0; count of bases not matched to a gene: 4. Germline V gene data show CDR1 as SEHNR and CDR2 as FQNEAQ (reference sequence). This CDR3 is CASSTRTSGSYEQYF. The DNA for the CDR3 is TGTGCCAGCAGCACCAGGACTAGCGGCTCCTACGAGCAGTACTTC.

The CDR3 region has the DNA TGTGCCACCAGTGATTTCGCGGGATATGAGCAGTTCTTC. It yields the protein CATSDFAGYEQFF. This chain connects TRBV24-1 to TRBJ2-1; D may be TRBD2 (6 bases). The germline CDR1 and CDR2 sequences are KGHDR and SFDVKD. V was cut by 1 base and J by 8 bases, with 8 bases left in between. This CDR3 has 13 residues.

This clonotype has ten or more counts. The genes are TRBV28 and TRBJ1-1; D ambiguous. CDR1 is MDHEN and CDR2 is SYDVKM in the germline V gene. The length of the CDR3 is 13 residues. V was shortened by 7 bases and J by 11 bases, with 20 bases between the two germline ends. CDR3 DNA: TGTGCCAGCAACACCCCGCCCTGGACGTTGGCTTTCTTT. It translates to CASNTPPWTLAFF.

The V and J genes are TRBV7-9 and TRBJ2-7; D may be TRBD1 (5 bases). This CDR3 is 14 amino acids long. CDR1 and CDR2 (germline): SEHNR, FQNEAQ (reference sequence). V was cut by 1 base and J by 1 base, with 8 bases left in between. DNA of the CDR3: TGTGCCAGCAGCTTAGGCGGACATTCCTACGAGCAGTACTTC. Its translation is CASSLGGHSYEQYF.

This clonotype was recorded only once. This chain links TRBV5-1 with TRBJ1-3; 8 bases fit TRBD1. Germline CDR1 SGHRS, CDR2 YFSETQ. The CDR3 runs to 16 residues. Germline trimming cut 0 bases from V and 3 bases from J; bases unmatched to any gene: 5. The chain's CDR3 is CASSLAQGAYGNTIYF. The CDR3 DNA reads TGCGCCAGCAGCTTGGCCCAGGGGGCGTATGGAAACACCATATATTTT.

This clonotype was recorded many times. The chain combines TRBV14 with TRBJ2-1; no clear D. CDR1 and CDR2 (germline): SGHDN, FVKESK. Trimming took 2 bases from V and 0 from J, leaving 8 bases between them. The CDR3 loop spans 15 amino acids. The DNA of the CDR3 is TGTGCCAGCAGCCAATTGATCAGCTCCTACAATGAGCAGTTCTTC. This sequence encodes CASSQLISSYNEQFF.

This rearrangement joins TRBV7-9 to TRBJ2-2, with TRBD2 identical over 8 bases. Germline CDR1 reads SEHNR; CDR2 reads FQNEAQ (reference sequence). This CDR3 spans 14 amino acids. Unmatched junction bases numbered 8, after V lost 8 bases and J lost 6 bases. The CDR3 DNA follows: TGTGCCAGCCCAGCTTCAGCGGGAGCCGGGGAGCTGTTTTTT. Protein sequence: CASPASAGAGELFF.

The rearrangement links TRBV19 to TRBJ1-2, with TRBD1 identical over 11 bases. CDR1 LNHDA and CDR2 SQIVND come from the germline V gene (reference sequence). The CDR3 covers 16 residues. V lost 1 base to trimming and J lost 6 bases; unmatched junction nucleotides: 7. The CDR3 loop reads CASSIAGQGELHGYTF. In DNA, the CDR3 is TGTGCCAGTAGTATAGCGGGACAGGGGGAACTACATGGCTACACCTTC. The whole variable domain, remainder taken from reference TRBV19 and TRBJ1-2, is DGGITQSPKYLFRKEGQNVTLSCEQNLNHDAMYWYRQDPGQGLRLIYYSQIVNDFQKGDIAEGYSVSREKKESFPLTVTSAQKNPTAFYLCASSIAGQGELHGYTFGSGTRLTVV.

V usage is TRBV10-2 and J usage is TRBJ2-2; D uncertain. The CDR3 has 14 amino acids. CDR1 WSHSY and CDR2 SAAADI come from the germline V gene. Trimming left V 2 bases short and J 7 bases short, with 11 bases between. The CDR3 here is CASSEEAVFGELFF. In nucleotides, the CDR3 is TGCGCCAGCAGTGAGGAGGCTGTCTTCGGGGAGCTGTTTTTT.

The rearrangement uses TRBV10-3 and TRBJ2-1; no firm D call. The CDR3 runs 14 residues. The germline V gene encodes CDR1 ENHRY and CDR2 SYGVKD. The V and J ends lost 7 bases and 3 bases respectively, with 13 bases between them. The CDR3 DNA reads TGTGCCATCATCCCCAGCCCTATCTACAATGAGCAGTTCTTC. Protein sequence: CAIIPSPIYNEQFF.

This sequence joins TRBV24-1 and TRBJ2-5; 14 bases agree with TRBD2. V gave up 4 bases and J gave up 7 bases; unmatched junction bases: 10. CDR1 is KGHDR, CDR2 SFDVKD, per germline. This CDR3 comprises 17 residues. DNA of the CDR3: TGTGCCACCAGTGACCGAATCGGACTAGCGGGAGGTGGGACCCAGTACTTC. This codes for CATSDRIGLAGGGTQYF.

J is TRBJ2-1 and V is TRBV15, with D possibly matching TRBD2 (6 bases). The CDR3 extends over 16 amino acids. Trimming cost V 0 bases and J 8 bases, with 17 bases left between them. Germline V lookup: CDR1 LNHNV, CDR2 YYDKDF (reference sequence). The CDR3 sequence is CATSREAAGAFDEQFF. DNA for the CDR3: TGTGCCACCAGCAGAGAAGCAGCGGGCGCCTTCGATGAGCAGTTCTTC.

At least ten counts were recorded for this clonotype. An end of the junction does not agree with germline; a read error may underlie this. J is TRBJ1-2 and V is TRBV2, with 7 bases that match TRBD1. Germline CDR1 and CDR2: SNHLY and FYNNEI. The CDR3 length is 14 residues. Written as DNA, the CDR3 is TGTGTCAGCAGTGAAGGGGACAGTAACTATGGCTACACCTTC. As protein: CVSSEGDSNYGYTF.

This rearrangement joins TRBV29-1 to TRBJ1-1, with unresolved D. The V end was cut by 3 bases, the J end by 7 bases, with 15 bases between. Germline V gives CDR1 SQVTM, CDR2 ANQGSEA. The CDR3 is 13 amino acids. CDR3 nucleotides: TGCAGCGTTGATGGGCGGAGATACAATGAAGCTTTCTTT. This sequence encodes CSVDGRRYNEAFF.

This clonotype was observed a handful of times. V and J are TRBV2 and TRBJ2-3, with D perhaps TRBD1 (7 bases). From germline, CDR1 is SNHLY and CDR2 FYNNEI. V lost 8 bases, J lost 0 bases, and 12 bases lay in between. The CDR3 contains 14 residues. CDR3 in DNA: TGTGCCAGCGGGGGGACAGCTAGCACAGATACGCAGTATTTT. Translating it yields CASGGTASTDTQYF.

As regards this clonotype: A read error may be the cause here, since a much bigger clone is one base away. This chain's CDR3 is CASSLGQGHGTKEKLFF. DNA for the CDR3: TGTGCCAGCAGTTTGGGACAGGGGCATGGAACTAAAGAAAAACTGTTTTTT. The rearrangement links TRBV6-6 to TRBJ1-4, with TRBD1 matching 10 bases. Germline CDR1 MNHNY, CDR2 SVGAGI (reference sequence). The CDR3 extends over 17 amino acids.

This chain joins TRBV7-6 and TRBJ2-1; 13 bases are shared with TRBD2. The ends lost 1 base at V and 11 bases at J; junction bases unmatched: 8. Per the germline V gene, CDR1 is SGHVS and CDR2 is FNYEAQ. The CDR3 is 16 residues long. This CDR3 is CASSLEGLAGFGKQFF. The CDR3 nucleotides are TGTGCCAGCAGCTTAGAGGGACTAGCGGGATTCGGTAAGCAGTTCTTC. Filled out from reference TRBV7-6 and TRBJ2-1, the complete variable domain reads GAGVSQSPRYKVTKRGQDVALRCDPISGHVSLYWYRQALGQGPEFLTYFNYEAQQDKSGLPNDRFSAERPEGSISTLTIQRTEQRDSAMYRCASSLEGLAGFGKQFFGPGTRLTVL.

Many counts were recorded for this clonotype. The chain recombines TRBV19 with TRBJ2-2; 7 bases fit TRBD1. The CDR3 has 14 residues. Germline V CDR1 and CDR2: LNHDA, SQIVND (reference sequence). The V segment lost 7 bases and the J segment 6 bases; nucleotides outside the gene matches: 8. The CDR3 is CASNPTGFAGELFF. The CDR3 coding sequence is TGTGCCAGTAACCCGACAGGGTTTGCCGGGGAGCTGTTTTTT.